The source of this TCR beta chain is a study of beta chain features in type 1 diabetes. Study conclusions and caveats: High-TCR-expressing cells could be over-represented by cDNA sequencing. TCRB CDR3s were moderately but significantly shorter in Type 1 diabetes patients in all four CD4+ subsets.

Sequencing targeted expressed TCRB transcripts, as all isolated RNA had been reverse transcribed. TCRdb's copy holds only in-frame clones and misses some; the assay was immunoSEQ multiplex PCR. The data show hundreds of thousands of clones, approximately 15% seen once. This clone has a handful of counts. Its target is unknown. Sequenced: naive CD4+ T cells from blood. The sequence derives from a man younger than 35 with type 1 diabetes.

The CDR3 region is CASSYSGGALETQYF. The CDR3 nucleotides read TGTGCCAGCAGCTACAGCGGGGGGGCCCTCGAGACCCAGTACTTC. The chain couples TRBV5-4 to TRBJ2-5, with 10 bases matching TRBD2. The CDR3 contains 15 residues. The J segment lost 5 bases and the V segment lost 3 bases, leaving 7 bases of the junction unmatched. Germline V gene data show CDR1 as SGHNT and CDR2 as YYREEE (reference sequence). The full variable domain, in which reference TRBV5-4 and TRBJ2-5 provide the parts outside the CDR3, is ETGVTQSPTHLIKTRGQQVTLRCSSQSGHNTVSWYQQALGQGPQFIFQYYREEENGRGNFPPRFSGLQFPNYSSELNVNALELDDSALYLCASSYSGGALETQYFGPGTRLLVL.